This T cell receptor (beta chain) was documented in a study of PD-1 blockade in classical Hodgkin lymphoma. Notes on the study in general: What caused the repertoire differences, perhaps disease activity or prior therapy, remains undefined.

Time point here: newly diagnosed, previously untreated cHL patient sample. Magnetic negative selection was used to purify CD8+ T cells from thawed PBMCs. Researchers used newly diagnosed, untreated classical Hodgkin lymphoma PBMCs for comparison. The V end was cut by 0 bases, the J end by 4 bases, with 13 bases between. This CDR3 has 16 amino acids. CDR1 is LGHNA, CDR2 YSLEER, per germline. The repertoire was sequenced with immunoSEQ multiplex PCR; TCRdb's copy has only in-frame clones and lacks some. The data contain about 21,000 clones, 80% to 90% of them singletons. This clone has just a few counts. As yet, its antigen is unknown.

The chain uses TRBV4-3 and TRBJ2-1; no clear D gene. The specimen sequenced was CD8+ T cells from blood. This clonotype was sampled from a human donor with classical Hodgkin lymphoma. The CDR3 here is CASSQERNPIYNEQFF. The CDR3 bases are TGCGCCAGCAGCCAAGAGAGGAATCCGATATACAATGAGCAGTTCTTC.